One T cell receptor (beta chain) is described in this entry. One entry per CDR3 protein results from TCRdb running MiXCR on the 5' RACE reads. The sample contains 250,000 to 350,000 distinct CDR3 sequences, around 15% of which appear only once. This record belongs to a study of T-cell memory formation after mild COVID-19. This CDR3 has 13 residues. Germline lookup yields CDR1 SGDLS and CDR2 YYNGEE. The ends were cut back, 0 bases at V and 7 bases at J, with 10 bases in the middle. Sample: PBMCs or a T cell subset sorted from them (not recorded which). This sequence originates from a man aged 18 to 30 who had mild COVID-19 (a few samples of this study predate the infection). Cell type and time point are not known. The genes are TRBV9 and TRBJ1-1; D uncertain. In DNA, the CDR3 is TGTGCCAGCAGCGTAGCGGGCAGAGGTGAAGCTTTCTTT. As protein: CASSVAGRGEAFF. Complete variable domain (other parts from reference TRBV9 and TRBJ1-1): DSGVTQTPKHLITATGQRVTLRCSPRSGDLSVYWYQQSLDQGLQFLIQYYNGEERAKGNILERFSAQQFPDLHSELNLSSLELGDSALYFCASSVAGRGEAFFGQGTRLTVV.